One and the same sample provided the 27 T cell receptor beta chains below, sequenced in a study of blood T cells in healthy people across ages. Combining a sample-barcoded 5' primer with a J-beta primer mix, a second PCR ran for about 6 to 11 cycles. One entry per CDR3 protein results from TCRdb running MiXCR on the 5' RACE reads. In the table there are 1.5 million or so distinct CDR3 sequences, 42% of which are singletons. The sequenced sample consisted of blood. Receptors originate from a woman aged 18-30 years in good health.

The rearrangement links TRBV29-1 to TRBJ2-5, with D perhaps given as TRBD1 or TRBD2 (6 bases each). Germline CDR1 reads SQVTM; CDR2 reads ANQGSEA. Trimming left V 7 bases short and J 7 bases short, with 16 bases between. There are 12 residues in the CDR3. For the CDR3, the DNA is TGCAGCGCAGAAGGGGGGCAGGTGACCCAGTACTTC. This codes for CSAEGGQVTQYF.

This clonotype was seen a handful of times. The V gene is TRBV4-1, the J gene TRBJ2-1, with unresolved D. CDR1 is MGHRA and CDR2 is YSYEKL in the germline V gene. Trimming took off 8 bases at V and 7 bases at J, with 21 bases between the two ends. CDR3 length equals 15 residues. The CDR3 bases are TGCGCCAGCGGTTTCGGAGTGTCGGTTGGGAATGAGCAGTTCTTC. It codes for CASGFGVSVGNEQFF.

The genes are TRBV11-2 and TRBJ2-1; D is ambiguous. The closer fit of TRBJ2-7 to the DNA end suggests the J call may be wrong. CDR1 SGHAT and CDR2 FQNNGV come from the germline V gene. The length of the CDR3 is 14 residues. The CDR3 region has the DNA TGTGCCAGCAGGAAGGGCAGCTCCTACAATGAGCAGTACTTC. It is translated as CASRKGSSYNEQYF.

This clonotype turned up a few times. The V call is TRBV5-4, the J call TRBJ2-1; TRBD2 aligns across 10 bases. CDR1 is SGHNT and CDR2 is YYREEE in the germline V gene (reference sequence). This CDR3 contains 14 residues. V trimming: 4 bases; J trimming: 10 bases; junction bases outside the gene matches: 8. For the CDR3, the DNA is TGTGCCAGCAGCCTCGGGACTAGCGTTGGGGAGCAGTTCTTC. Its protein product is CASSLGTSVGEQFF.

This chain uses TRBV20-1 with TRBJ2-7; 12 bases are a match to TRBD1. Germline CDR1 is DFQATT and CDR2 is SNEGSKA (reference sequence). This CDR3 is 14 amino acids long. V gave up 4 bases and J gave up 4 bases; unmatched junction bases: 5. DNA of the CDR3: TGCAGTGCTATAGGGACAGGGGGCTGGTACGAGCAGTACTTC. Amino acids: CSAIGTGGWYEQYF.

The gene calls are TRBV29-1 and TRBJ1-2, with D perhaps TRBD1 (5 bases). The CDR3 loop spans 13 amino acids. The V and J ends lost 2 bases and 7 bases respectively, with 14 bases between them. Germline V gives CDR1 SQVTM, CDR2 ANQGSEA. CDR3 DNA: TGCAGCGTTGAATACGGGACCCTACCTGGCTACACCTTC. This sequence encodes CSVEYGTLPGYTF.

This clonotype was counted at least ten times. The chain employs TRBV20-1 and TRBJ1-5; the D is unclear. Trimming left V 3 bases short and J 5 bases short, with 11 bases between. The CDR3 spans 13 residues. Germline V gene lookup returns CDR1 DFQATT and CDR2 SNEGSKA (reference sequence). CDR3 amino acids: CSARVQDDQPQHF. The CDR3 DNA sequence: TGCAGTGCTAGGGTGCAGGACGATCAGCCCCAGCATTTT.

The rearrangement uses TRBV6-1 and TRBJ2-7; tentatively, D is TRBD2 (5 bases). The CDR3 is 16 amino acids. Trimming removed 0 bases from V and 3 bases from J, with 15 bases in between. Per the germline V gene, CDR1 is MNHNS and CDR2 is SASEGT. The DNA for the CDR3 is TGTGCCAGCAGTGAAGCAGGGCCAGCGGATTGCTACGAGCAGTACTTC. As protein: CASSEAGPADCYEQYF.

Of note for this clonotype: A junction end diverges from the germline sequence, so it may reflect a read error. The chain has TRBV5-1 and TRBJ2-3; D unclear. Looked up from germline, CDR1 is SGHRS and CDR2 is YFSETQ. The CDR3 consists of 16 residues. Here the CDR3 reads CASCLDPAPSTDTQYF. The CDR3 coding sequence is TGCGCCAGCTGCTTGGATCCAGCGCCGAGCACAGATACGCAGTATTTT.

As regards this clonotype: The junction shows a germline mismatch at one end, possibly a read error. CDR3 bases: TGCAGTGCTAGAGATGCGCCAAGAGAGATCCAGTACTTC. Amino acid sequence: CSARDAPREIQYF. The V and J genes are TRBV20-1 and TRBJ2-5, with D unresolved. Germline V gene lookup returns CDR1 DFQATT and CDR2 SNEGSKA (reference sequence). The CDR3 length is 13 residues.

The chain has TRBV9 and TRBJ1-2; D gene unclear. The V and J ends lost 0 bases and 7 bases respectively, with 13 bases between them. The CDR3 is made up of 14 amino acids. CDR1 and CDR2 from the germline V gene are SGDLS and YYNGEE. The CDR3 here is CASSVAGWGFGYTF. The CDR3 bases are TGTGCCAGCAGCGTAGCCGGATGGGGATTTGGCTACACCTTC.

This chain links TRBV7-2 with TRBJ2-1, with D tentatively TRBD1 (5 bases). Gene TRBJ2-7 matches the end of the DNA better, so the J call may be wrong. Germline CDR1 reads SGHTA; CDR2 reads FQGNSA. This CDR3 is built from 14 residues. CDR3 amino acids: CASSFQTAYNEQYF. In DNA, the CDR3 is TGTGCCAGCAGCTTCCAGACAGCCTACAATGAGCAGTACTTC.

V gene TRBV29-1 combines with J gene TRBJ2-5, with D tentatively TRBD2 (6 bases). There are 13 residues in the CDR3. Germline-derived CDR1 and CDR2 are SQVTM and ANQGSEA. V was clipped by 4 bases and J by 11 bases, with 20 bases between them. The CDR3: CSVGLEILGMQYF. CDR3 DNA: TGCAGCGTTGGACTAGAAATTCTCGGTATGCAGTACTTC.

This chain uses TRBV24-1 with TRBJ2-2, with TRBD1 as a possible D gene (5 bases). Germline assignment: CDR1 KGHDR and CDR2 SFDVKD. V lost 3 bases and J 4 bases, leaving 11 bases between the germline ends. CDR3 size: 15 residues. CDR3 DNA sequence: TGTGCCACCAGTGATCTACAGGCGGCCACCGGGGAGCTGTTTTTT. This gives the protein CATSDLQAATGELFF.

The chain recombines TRBV20-1 with TRBJ2-5; no reliable D call. V was clipped by 3 bases and J by 11 bases, with 16 bases between them. From germline, CDR1 is DFQATT and CDR2 SNEGSKA (reference sequence). The CDR3 loop spans 12 amino acids. CDR3 sequence reads: CSASSLFSQQYF. In DNA, the CDR3 is TGCAGTGCTAGTTCCCTCTTTAGTCAGCAGTACTTC.

V is TRBV18 and J is TRBJ1-1; possible D gene TRBD1, 5 bases. The CDR3 extends over 14 amino acids. Trimming stripped 2 bases from V and 2 bases from J, with 9 bases between. The germline CDR1 and CDR2 sequences are KGHSH and LQKENI. The CDR3 nucleotides read TGTGCCAGCTCACCAGGGGCTGAAAACACTGAAGCTTTCTTT. Its protein product is CASSPGAENTEAFF.

This sequence joins TRBV27 and TRBJ1-1; D perhaps matches TRBD1 (5 bases). Trimming left V 6 bases short and J 3 bases short, with 20 bases between. The CDR3 sequence is 16 residues long. CDR1 and CDR2 (germline): MNHEY, SMNVEV (reference sequence). The CDR3 loop is CASSQIPAGPHTEAFF. CDR3 DNA: TGTGCCAGCAGCCAAATCCCCGCGGGGCCCCACACTGAAGCTTTCTTT.

In this sample, this clonotype turned up once. The chain is built from TRBV27 and TRBJ1-5; 9 bases map to TRBD1. This CDR3 contains 13 residues. CDR1 MNHEY and CDR2 SMNVEV come from the germline V gene (reference sequence). V lost 5 bases and J lost 7; bases outside the gene matches: 3. The CDR3 nucleotides read TGTGCCAGCAGTCACAGGGGGCGGCAGCCCCAGCATTTT. Its protein product is CASSHRGRQPQHF.

This clonotype was observed a handful of times. V gene TRBV12-3 or TRBV12-4 combines with J gene TRBJ2-1, with D possibly TRBD1 on 6 matching bases. V was trimmed by 5 bases and J by 5 bases, leaving 16 bases between them. The CDR3 spans 15 residues. CDR3 nucleotides: TGTGCCAGCAGTGCCCAGGGGTGGGCGAACAATGAGCAGTTCTTC. It specifies CASSAQGWANNEQFF.

This clonotype was found a few times. The chain has TRBV14 and TRBJ1-1; D is ambiguous. The CDR3 has 12 residues. Trimming stripped 3 bases from V and 2 bases from J, with 4 bases between. CDR1 and CDR2 (germline): SGHDN, FVKESK. CDR3 sequence: CASSHLNTEAFF. For the CDR3, the DNA is TGTGCCAGCAGCCATCTTAACACTGAAGCTTTCTTT.

V gene TRBV30 combines with J gene TRBJ2-5, with 11 bases lining up with TRBD2. V shed 5 bases and J 11 bases; nucleotides not matched to a gene: 10. The CDR3 spans 13 residues. CDR1 and CDR2 from the germline V gene are GTSNPN and SVGIG (reference sequence). CDR3 in amino acids: CAWGLAGYNEQYF. The CDR3 bases are TGTGCCTGGGGACTAGCGGGTTACAATGAGCAGTACTTC.

Turning to this clonotype: One end of the junction fails to match germline, which may point to a read error. The chain links TRBV12-3 or TRBV12-4 to TRBJ1-6; D may be TRBD1 (5 bases). This CDR3 comprises 14 residues. CDR3 DNA sequence: TGTGCCAGCAGTTTATCGGGGGGAAATTCACCCCCCCACTTT. This translates into CASSLSGGNSPPHF.

This clonotype was picked up a small number of times. This chain connects TRBV24-1 to TRBJ2-4; D possibly corresponds to TRBD1 (6 bases). V lost 3 bases to trimming and J lost 6 bases, with 14 bases between them. CDR3 length equals 15 residues. From germline, CDR1 is KGHDR and CDR2 SFDVKD. CDR3 in amino acids: CATSDPWQGRNIQYF. The CDR3 region has the DNA TGTGCCACCAGTGATCCCTGGCAGGGGAGAAACATTCAGTACTTC.

The gene calls are TRBV6-2 or TRBV6-3 and TRBJ2-7, with 8 bases identical to TRBD1. The CDR3 contains 14 residues. CDR1 MNHEY and CDR2 SVGEGT come from the germline V gene. The J segment lost 2 bases and the V segment lost 7 bases, leaving 7 bases of the junction unmatched. This chain's CDR3 is CASIQQGVTYEQYF. The DNA for the CDR3 is TGTGCCAGCATTCAACAGGGGGTTACCTACGAGCAGTACTTC.

The chain has TRBV20-1 and TRBJ2-1, with D unclear. With 0 bases removed from V and 10 bases from J, the gap between germline ends came to 10 bases. Per germline, CDR1 DFQATT and CDR2 SNEGSKA (reference sequence). CDR3 length equals 12 residues. CDR3 residues: CSARDRLLEQFF. Here the CDR3 DNA reads TGCAGTGCTAGAGATCGTCTGCTAGAGCAGTTCTTC.

J is TRBJ2-7 and V is TRBV7-2; 8 bases fit TRBD2. Germline CDR1 is SGHTA and CDR2 is FQGNSA. The junction had 8 bases not matched to a gene; V was cut back by 1 base and J by 0 bases. The length of the CDR3 is 17 residues. The chain's CDR3 is CASSLVGGGLPSYEQYF. In DNA form, the CDR3 reads TGTGCCAGCAGCTTAGTTGGCGGGGGGCTTCCCTCCTACGAGCAGTACTTC.

With regard to this clonotype: The junction differs from germline at one of its ends, possibly a read error. The gene calls are TRBV28 and TRBJ1-5; TRBD1 might be the D (5 bases). The CDR3 consists of 14 residues. Germline assignment: CDR1 MDHEN and CDR2 SYDVKM. For the CDR3, the DNA is TGTGCCGTCAGGAATGGGGGTAGCAATCAGCTCCAGCATTTT. It is translated as CAVRNGGSNQLQHF. Using reference TRBV28 and TRBJ1-5 for the parts outside the CDR3, the full variable domain is DVKVTQSSRYLVKRTGEKVFLECVQDMDHENMFWYRQDPGLGLRLIYFSYDVKMKEKGDIPEGYSVSREKKERFSLILESASTNQTSMYLCAVRNGGSNQLQHFGDGTRLSIL.